Presented here are 15 T cell receptor beta chains from one specimen sequenced in a study of T cells in Graves' hyperthyroidism and ophthalmopathy (dated by TCRdb to about 2019). The library was obtained by multiplex PCR. The instrument given in TCRdb is Illumina HiSeq 2000. The TCR beta CDR3 regions were amplified from RNA transcripts. The first round of RT-PCR for the TCR CDR3 was performed with the HTBI primer set and the Qiagen OneStep RT-PCR kit. TCRdb reran the public reads through fastp at Q25 and MiXCR, keeping productive beta chains. Rows are combined by CDR3 protein, so each entry shows the most common genes and DNA. This sample holds around 580,000 distinct CDR3 sequences; 15% to 20% were observed only once. The ten largest clones capture about 18% of the sample. Sequences were obtained from blood. The receptors originated from a young woman with Graves' hyperthyroidism.

The rearrangement uses TRBV6-4 and TRBJ1-6; the D is unclear. CDR1 is MRHNA and CDR2 is SNTAGT in the germline V gene. CDR3 length: 13 residues. Trimming took off 5 bases at V and 10 bases at J, with 12 bases between the two ends. The DNA of the CDR3 is TGTGCCAGCAGTCCCGAGGCCTTATCACCCCTCCACTTT. Protein product: CASSPEALSPLHF.

This chain uses TRBV5-5 with TRBJ2-5; D might be TRBD2 (7 bases). V was shortened by 4 bases and J by 3 bases, with 22 bases between the two germline ends. CDR3 size: 17 residues. Germline CDR1 is SGHKS and CDR2 is YYEKEE (reference sequence). The DNA for the CDR3 is TGTGCCAGCAGCCATCTACTTTTGGGGGGGCCCAAAGAGACCCAGTACTTC. Amino acids: CASSHLLLGGPKETQYF. The entire variable domain, with the rest obtained from reference TRBV5-5 and TRBJ2-5, is as follows: DAGVTQSPTHLIKTRGQQVTLRCSPISGHKSVSWYQQVLGQGPQFIFQYYEKEERGRGNFPDRFSARQFPNYSSELNVNALLLGDSALYLCASSHLLLGGPKETQYFGPGTRLLVL.

This clonotype occurred a few times. This may be a read error, as it is one base from a much larger clone. The final CDR3 position lacks the conserved phenylalanine or tryptophan, pointing to a likely read error. The rearrangement joins TRBV5-1 to TRBJ1-5; D remains ambiguous. V lost 4 bases and J lost 4, with 6 bases in between. Germline CDR1 reads SGHRS; CDR2 reads YFSETQ. CDR3 length: 12 residues. This CDR3 is CASSTRNQPQHL. The CDR3, as DNA: TGCGCCAGCAGCACAAGAAATCAGCCCCAGCATCTT.

This sequence joins TRBV30 and TRBJ1-1; tentative D call: TRBD1 (5 bases). Germline CDR1 GTSNPN, CDR2 SVGIG (reference sequence). The CDR3 loop spans 12 amino acids. Trimming removed 5 bases at V and 3 bases at J, with 10 bases between. The CDR3 DNA sequence: TGTGCCTGGGGGGCGGGGTACACTGAAGCTTTCTTT. Its translation: CAWGAGYTEAFF.

V usage is TRBV12-3 or TRBV12-4 and J usage is TRBJ1-6, with D unclear. The germline V and J ends were trimmed by 0 bases and 7 bases, with 4 bases remaining between them. CDR3 length equals 13 residues. This CDR3 reads CASSLARNSPLHF. The CDR3, as DNA: TGTGCCAGCAGTTTAGCTCGGAATTCACCCCTCCACTTT.

The sample holds a few counts of this clonotype. The genes are TRBV19 and TRBJ2-3, with D possibly matching TRBD2 (6 bases). CDR1 LNHDA and CDR2 SQIVND come from the germline V gene (reference sequence). This CDR3 has 14 residues. V was shortened by 4 bases and J by 3 bases, with 11 bases between the two germline ends. The CDR3 is CASSTEGRTDTQYF. CDR3 bases: TGTGCCAGTAGTACGGAAGGGAGGACAGATACGCAGTATTTT.

The chain joins TRBV5-1 to TRBJ2-7, with 12 bases identical to TRBD2. V lost 1 base and J lost 0; bases outside the gene matches: 2. CDR1 SGHRS and CDR2 YFSETQ come from the germline V gene. This CDR3 region has 16 residues. CDR3 residues: CASSLRTSGISYEQYF. The CDR3 DNA is TGCGCCAGCAGCTTGCGGACTAGCGGGATCTCCTACGAGCAGTACTTC.

The sample holds a few counts of this clonotype. The genes are TRBV4-1 and TRBJ1-5; D unresolved. Trimming cost V 0 bases and J 5 bases, with 5 bases left between them. This CDR3 comprises 13 residues. In germline, CDR1 is MGHRA, CDR2 YSYEKL. CDR3 loop: CASSQDVYQPQHF. CDR3 DNA: TGCGCCAGCAGCCAAGACGTGTATCAGCCCCAGCATTTT.

The chain carries TRBV6-1 and TRBJ2-1; D is possibly TRBD1 (7 bases). The V gene lost 8 bases and the J gene lost 8 bases, with 16 bases spanning the gap. Per the germline V gene, CDR1 is MNHNS and CDR2 is SASEGT. The CDR3 has 13 amino acids. This CDR3 reads CASHLTRGHEQFF. The CDR3 coding sequence is TGTGCCAGCCATTTGACTAGGGGGCATGAGCAGTTCTTC.

This clonotype was detected a few times. The CDR3, as DNA: TGTGCCAGCAGTCTCCGCCGGGTGGGGACTAGCGGGGGGCCTCTCTACAATGAGCAGTTCTTC. Protein product: CASSLRRVGTSGGPLYNEQFF. The chain joins TRBV27 to TRBJ2-1; 15 nucleotides align to TRBD2. The CDR3 totals 21 residues. The trim removed 5 bases at V and 3 bases at J, leaving 17 bases unmatched. From germline, CDR1 is MNHEY and CDR2 SMNVEV (reference sequence).

This clonotype was recorded many times. The V gene is TRBV19, the J gene TRBJ1-5; 12 bases are a match to TRBD1. Germline V gene data show CDR1 as LNHDA and CDR2 as SQIVND (reference sequence). The CDR3 sequence is 17 residues long. V shed 7 bases, J shed 7 bases, and the junction held 14 bases outside the gene matches. CDR3 nucleotides: TGTGCCAGTAATATCGAGCGGGACAGGGGGCGCAGGCAGCCCCAGCATTTT. Translated: CASNIERDRGRRQPQHF.

The genes are TRBV7-9 and TRBJ2-5; D call uncertain. The germline V gene encodes CDR1 SEHNR and CDR2 FQNEAQ (reference sequence). The CDR3 extends over 13 amino acids. Trimming took 3 bases from V and 5 from J, leaving 10 bases between them. Here the CDR3 DNA reads TGTGCCAGCAGCTTCGCCTCGTGGGAGACCCAGTACTTC. Its translation: CASSFASWETQYF.

The table lists this clonotype with a few counts. The genes are TRBV18 and TRBJ2-1, with D possibly matching TRBD2 (6 bases). V lost 0 bases, J lost 4 bases, and 7 bases lay in between. Per the germline V gene, CDR1 is KGHSH and CDR2 is LQKENI. The CDR3 spans 14 residues. As DNA, the CDR3 is TGTGCCAGCTCACCACCTAGCGGTTACAATGAGCAGTTCTTC. Translated: CASSPPSGYNEQFF.

The chain is built from TRBV12-5 and TRBJ1-1; 7 bases are shared with TRBD1. V gave up 4 bases and J gave up 4 bases; unmatched junction bases: 12. Germline V gene data show CDR1 as LGHNT and CDR2 as FRNRAP. This CDR3 comprises 16 residues. The CDR3, as DNA: TGTGCTAGTGGTTCTATGACAGGGCGGCGTGGCACTGAAGCTTTCTTT. This encodes CASGSMTGRRGTEAFF.

This clonotype was recorded at least ten times. The chain combines TRBV30 with TRBJ2-3; D perhaps matches TRBD2 (6 bases). The length of the CDR3 is 15 residues. Deletions cut 0 bases from V and 1 base from J, with 11 bases between. Germline values: CDR1 GTSNPN, CDR2 SVGIG (reference sequence). Written as DNA, the CDR3 is TGTGCCTGGAGTGTAGGGGTAGCGGGCACAGATACGCAGTATTTT. Its translation: CAWSVGVAGTDTQYF.